This is a list of T cell receptor beta chains from one sample in a study of blood T cells in healthy people across ages. TCRdb re-called the 5' RACE reads with MiXCR, one entry per CDR3 protein. This table has hundreds of thousands of distinct CDR3 sequences, around 25% appearing once. The data were also submitted as part of a second study, on T cells of mothers and their children.

What was sequenced was blood. These receptors were collected from a boy between 10 and 17 years old in good health. CDR3s include the opening cysteine and the closing phenylalanine or tryptophan. The order of the fields is V gene, J gene, D gene, clone size, CDR3 protein, CDR3 DNA. A D gene is named only where the DNA matches it firmly. Expanded clones are given a class, and other clones once, few, many or no size at all.

>TRBV7-9|TRBJ2-1|TRBD2|-
CASKAGGLNEQFF
TGTGCCAGCAAAGCGGGAGGGCTCAATGAGCAGTTCTTC
>TRBV20-1|TRBJ2-7|-|-
CSAKIPGPRSLEQYF
TGCAGTGCTAAGATCCCGGGCCCTAGGTCCCTCGAGCAGTACTTC
>TRBV11-2|TRBJ2-1|-|few
CASSLVYEGDYNEQFF
TGTGCCAGCAGCTTAGTTTATGAGGGCGATTACAATGAGCAGTTCTTC
>TRBV28|TRBJ2-7|TRBD1|few
CASSGPGQLPSYEQYF
TGTGCCAGCAGCGGGCCGGGACAGCTTCCCTCCTACGAGCAGTACTTC
>TRBV21-1|TRBJ2-2|-|-
CASSLWRTGELFF
TGTGCCAGCAGTCTCTGGAGGACCGGGGAGCTGTTTTTT
>TRBV7-9|TRBJ2-2|-|-
CASRPGLNTGELFF
TGTGCCAGCAGACCGGGACTCAACACCGGGGAGCTGTTTTTT
>TRBV5-1|TRBJ2-7|-|-
CASSLEWGIPYEQYF
TGCGCCAGCAGCTTGGAATGGGGCATTCCCTACGAGCAGTACTTC
>TRBV24-1|TRBJ2-1|-|few
CATSGSTGNRPNEQFF
TGTGCCACCAGTGGTTCAACAGGGAATCGACCCAATGAGCAGTTCTTC
>TRBV5-1|TRBJ2-1|-|-
CASSPGFRGDEQFF
TGCGCCAGCAGCCCGGGGTTCAGGGGCGATGAGCAGTTCTTC
>TRBV10-3|TRBJ2-4|TRBD2|-
CAISEIFLSGKAKNIQYF
TGTGCCATCAGTGAGATCTTCCTTAGCGGGAAAGCCAAAAACATTCAGTACTTC
>TRBV20-1|TRBJ2-1|TRBD2|-
CSARRLAGGPGGFNEQFF
TGCAGTGCTCGACGACTAGCGGGAGGCCCGGGTGGGTTCAATGAGCAGTTCTTC
>TRBV20-1|TRBJ2-3|-|-
CSAPRDSRDTQYF
TGCAGTGCCCCACGGGACTCGCGCGATACGCAGTATTTT
>TRBV6-5|TRBJ2-7|TRBD1|many
CASSYSDRGYEQYF
TGTGCCAGCAGTTACTCGGACAGGGGCTACGAGCAGTACTTC
>TRBV12-3/TRBV12-4|TRBJ2-5|TRBD2|-
CASSLDRRERDF
TGTGCCAGCAGTTTAGATCGGCGGGAGCGGGACTTC
>TRBV7-9|TRBJ2-5|-|-
CASSFGQSFQETQYF
TGTGCCAGCAGCTTTGGACAGTCCTTTCAAGAGACCCAGTACTTC
>TRBV4-1|TRBJ2-5|TRBD2|-
CASSQARLSGTAIGTQYF
TGCGCCAGCAGCCAAGCAAGGTTGAGCGGGACTGCTATCGGGACCCAGTACTTC
>TRBV12-3/TRBV12-4|TRBJ2-5|TRBD2|-
CASTELAGSWETQYF
TGTGCCAGCACCGAATTAGCGGGAAGTTGGGAGACCCAGTACTTC
>TRBV10-3|TRBJ2-7|-|-
CAISESRGGYEQYF
TGTGCCATCAGTGAGTCGAGGGGCGGGTACGAGCAGTACTTC
>TRBV12-3/TRBV12-4|TRBJ2-3|-|few
CASSFDNGRDTQYF
TGTGCCAGCAGTTTCGATAACGGACGAGATACGCAGTATTTT
>TRBV4-2|TRBJ2-7|-|-
CASSQGSGAPSEQYF
TGTGCCAGCAGCCAAGGGTCGGGGGCCCCTTCCGAGCAGTACTTC
>TRBV7-2|TRBJ2-3|-|-
CASSHRTRTDTQYF
TGTGCCAGCAGCCACAGGACACGCACAGATACGCAGTATTTT
>TRBV15|TRBJ2-2|TRBD1|few
CATSREPGTGSTGELFF
TGTGCCACCAGCAGGGAACCCGGGACAGGGTCCACCGGGGAGCTGTTTTTT
>TRBV14|TRBJ2-1|-|-
CASRSDGGPNEQFF
TGTGCCAGCAGATCAGATGGGGGTCCCAATGAGCAGTTCTTC
>TRBV5-1|TRBJ2-3|TRBD2|-
CASSLDSGASTDTQYF
TGCGCCAGCAGCTTGGATAGCGGGGCTAGCACAGATACGCAGTATTTT
>TRBV12-3/TRBV12-4|TRBJ2-7|-|-
CAVSRPDRVDEQYF
TGTGCCGTCTCCAGGCCAGACCGGGTGGACGAGCAGTACTTC
>TRBV15|TRBJ2-5|TRBD1|-
CATSRGQGVETQYF
TGTGCCACCTCGCGAGGACAGGGGGTAGAGACCCAGTACTTC
>TRBV7-2|TRBJ2-7|TRBD2|-
CASSNGLAGNYEQYF
TGTGCCAGCAGCAACGGACTAGCGGGAAACTACGAGCAGTACTTC
>TRBV5-6|TRBJ2-7|-|-
CASSLGGDGLYYEQYF
TGTGCCAGCAGCTTGGGTGGGGACGGACTATACTACGAGCAGTACTTC
>TRBV29-1|TRBJ2-7|-|-
CSVVVGIGSYEQYF
TGCAGCGTTGTTGTCGGTATAGGCTCCTACGAGCAGTACTTC
>TRBV5-5|TRBJ2-1|TRBD2|many
CASSLEGLAGKQFF
TGTGCCAGCAGCTTGGAGGGACTAGCGGGAAAGCAGTTCTTC
>TRBV29-1|TRBJ2-3|-|few
CSVEGRGEVLTDTQYF
TGCAGCGTTGAGGGCAGGGGCGAGGTATTAACAGATACGCAGTATTTT
>TRBV5-1|TRBJ2-1|-|few
CASSLQGSAGEQFF
TGCGCCAGCAGCCTACAGGGTTCTGCCGGGGAGCAGTTCTTC
>TRBV12-3/TRBV12-4|TRBJ2-5|TRBD2|-
CASRGDYGETQYF
TGTGCCAGCAGAGGGGACTACGGGGAGACCCAGTACTTC
>TRBV5-4|TRBJ2-1|-|-
CASSQQGGVYNEQFF
TGTGCCAGCAGCCAACAGGGGGGGGTCTACAATGAGCAGTTCTTC
>TRBV9|TRBJ2-3|-|-
CASSPAGRSGTDTQYF
TGTGCCAGCAGCCCGGCGGGGAGGAGCGGCACAGATACGCAGTATTTT